This is a list of T cell receptor beta chains from one sample in a study of OX40 agonist ivuxolimab in advanced cancers. The repertoire was sequenced with immunoSEQ multiplex PCR; TCRdb's copy has only in-frame clones and lacks some. The repertoire consists of 60,000 or so clones, with roughly 88% occurring once and the leading ten covering 2% to 3%. The specimen was CD4+ or CD8+ T cells sorted from blood, collected in a trial of the OX40 agonist ivuxolimab. These receptors were collected from an adult with an advanced solid tumor such as melanoma, head and neck, liver or kidney cancer. The CDR3 runs from the conserved cysteine through the conserved F or W. D genes are given only for firm matches. Clone size, where shown, is once, few, many, or a class for clones that have expanded.

>-|TRBJ2-3|-|TRBV9
TGTGCCAGCAGCACCCAAGGCACAGATACGCAGTATTTT
CASSTQGTDTQYF
>-|TRBJ1-3|-|TRBV30
TGTGCCTGGAGTCGGGACGCCCGAAACACCATATATTTT
CAWSRDARNTIYF
>-|TRBJ2-3|once|TRBV7-3
TGTGCCAGCAGCTTAATAGGAGATACGCAGTATTTT
CASSLIGDTQYF
>TRBD2|TRBJ2-6|-|TRBV28
TGTGCCAGCAGCATACTAGCGGGGGTCTCTGGGGCCAACGTCCTGACTTTC
CASSILAGVSGANVLTF
>-|TRBJ2-7|once|TRBV11-2
TGTGCCAGCAGCTCTTTAGGGGGCGGGAAAGACTACGAGCAGTACTTC
CASSSLGGGKDYEQYF
>TRBD2|TRBJ2-3|once|TRBV4-2
TGTGCCAGCAGCCCGACTCCAGCGGGGGGTCTAGATACGCAGTATTTT
CASSPTPAGGLDTQYF
>-|TRBJ2-1|-|TRBV18
TGTGCCAGCTCACCACGTACGGACTACAATGAGCAGTTCTTC
CASSPRTDYNEQFF
>-|TRBJ1-5|few|TRBV4-2
TGTGCCAGCAGCCAAGTACTCCGGGACACTAATCAGCCCCAGCATTTT
CASSQVLRDTNQPQHF
>TRBD2|TRBJ2-3|-|TRBV7-3
TGTGCCAGCAGCAGGGACTATTTAGATACGCAGTATTTT
CASSRDYLDTQYF
>-|TRBJ2-3|-|TRBV7-9
TGTGCCAGCAGCAAAGGGTCGAGCACAGATACGCAGTATTTT
CASSKGSSTDTQYF
>-|TRBJ2-2|-|TRBV6-5
TGTGCCAGCAGCCCTGAACAGGGCGGCGGGGAGCTGTTTTTT
CASSPEQGGGELFF
>-|TRBJ2-2|-|TRBV6-1
TGTGCCAGCAGTGGTCACCTCGGGATCGGGGAGCTGTTTTTT
CASSGHLGIGELFF
>TRBD1|TRBJ1-4|once|TRBV18
TGTGCCAGCTCACCACCGGGACAGGATAATGAAAAACTGTTTTTT
CASSPPGQDNEKLFF
>TRBD1|TRBJ2-2|-|TRBV6-1
TGTGCCAGCAGGGACAGGGCGAACACCGGGGAGCTGTTTTTT
CASRDRANTGELFF
>-|TRBJ1-1|-|TRBV2
TGTGCCGTCCGAGACGGGGAGAACACTGAAGCTTTCTTT
CAVRDGENTEAFF
>-|TRBJ1-1|once|TRBV5-4
TGTGCCAGCAGCGCCCAACGTGGGGCGGCTTTCTTT
CASSAQRGAAFF
>-|TRBJ1-6|-|TRBV2
TGTGCCAGCAGTGCTGCGGGCGGCTCACCCCTCCACTTT
CASSAAGGSPLHF
>-|TRBJ2-3|-|TRBV5-1
TGCGCCAGCAGCTTGGTACCAGTAGATACGCAGTATTTT
CASSLVPVDTQYF
>TRBD1|TRBJ1-2|-|TRBV19
TGTGCCAGTACTCCTCGGCCAGGGGGCGACTATGGCTACACCTTC
CASTPRPGGDYGYTF
>-|TRBJ1-2|-|TRBV5-6
TGTGCCAGCAGCTCCCCATCAACAGGGATTAGTGGCTACACCTTC
CASSSPSTGISGYTF
>-|TRBJ1-3|-|TRBV6-5
TGTGCCAGCAGTTCCTTTCCGACCGTAGGAAACACCATATATTTT
CASSSFPTVGNTIYF
>-|TRBJ2-5|-|TRBV5-1
TGCGCCAGCAGCGTGGCTGGCCCTTTTAAGCCGGAGACCCAGTACTTC
CASSVAGPFKPETQYF
>TRBD1|TRBJ2-5|once|TRBV5-1
TGCGCCAGCAGGCAAGGGACAGGGGAAGGGACCCAGTACTTC
CASRQGTGEGTQYF
>-|TRBJ1-6|-|TRBV9
TGTGCCAGCAGCGTAACGAGCTCCTATAATTCACCCCTCCACTTT
CASSVTSSYNSPLHF
>-|TRBJ1-5|-|TRBV19
TGTGCCAGTAGTATTCGAATCCGGGATTATAGCAATCAGCCCCAGCATTTT
CASSIRIRDYSNQPQHF
>TRBD2|TRBJ2-5|once|TRBV5-4
TGTGCCAGCAGCTGGGCGGGGGGGATCCAAGAGACCCAGTACTTC
CASSWAGGIQETQYF
>TRBD2|TRBJ2-3|few|TRBV10-3
TGTGCCATCAGTTACCGAGCGGGGGAGACAGATACGCAGTATTTT
CAISYRAGETDTQYF
>-|TRBJ2-6|-|TRBV28
TGTGCCAGCAGCCGTCCCTCTGGGGCCAACGTCCTGACTTTC
CASSRPSGANVLTF
>TRBD1|TRBJ1-3|-|TRBV10-3
TGTGCCATCACCAGACAGGGCTCCTCTGGAAACACCATATATTTT
CAITRQGSSGNTIYF
>TRBD2|TRBJ2-5|-|TRBV6-1
TGTGCCAGCAGTGCGGGAGGGGCCGGGGAGACCCAGTACTTC
CASSAGGAGETQYF
>-|TRBJ1-1|-|TRBV5-1
TGCGCCAGCAGCTTTTATGGGCTCACTGAAGCTTTCTTT
CASSFYGLTEAFF
>TRBD1|TRBJ2-2|-|TRBV6-1
TGTGCCAGCAGTGAGGGGGGGACAGGGGTTTCGTTTTTT
CASSEGGTGVSFF
>-|TRBJ1-2|-|TRBV7-9
TGTGCCAGCAGCTCCGACAGAAATGGCTACACCTTC
CASSSDRNGYTF